The source of this TCR beta chain is a study of T cell responses to AZD1222 COVID-19 vaccine. The overall study: Pooled samples include second doses given at about 4 or 12 weeks.

Only in-frame clones appear in the TCRdb table, and some are missing; sequencing was by immunoSEQ multiplex PCR. The sample lists 150,000 to 200,000 clones; about 89% were seen once. This receptor was taken from an adult in good health. The material was peripheral blood, obtained on day 0 of AZD1222 vaccination.

CDR3 loop: CASSQSRREAFF. As DNA, the CDR3 is TGTGCCAGCAGCCAATCCCGTCGGGAAGCTTTCTTT. The chain joins TRBV4-2 to TRBJ1-1; D is unresolved. The germline CDR1 and CDR2 sequences are LGHNA and YNFKEQ. This CDR3 contains 12 residues. The germline V and J ends were trimmed by 2 bases and 8 bases, with 9 bases remaining between them.